A single T cell receptor beta chain is shown here with its context. The data originate from a study of blood T cell repertoires in COVID-19. Study context: T cells, B-cell-depleted T cells, or PBMCs provided the cDNA or gDNA that served as material.

The repertoire was sequenced with immunoSEQ multiplex PCR; TCRdb's copy has only in-frame clones and lacks some. The table shows about 58,000 clones, with approximately 75% occurring only once. Enrollment of patients from Seattle took place during active infection, with longitudinal follow-up. The CDR3 is made up of 14 amino acids. The junction had 6 bases not matched to a gene; V was cut back by 3 bases and J by 2 bases. The V gene's germline CDR1 is GTSNPN and CDR2 SVGIG (reference sequence). The receptor's source is a man aged 60 to 69 with COVID-19, enrolled during active disease. The sample consisted of peripheral blood. This chain joins TRBV30 and TRBJ1-2, with 7 bases that match TRBD1. This CDR3 reads CAWRIQGFNYGYTF. As DNA, the CDR3 is TGTGCCTGGAGAATACAGGGGTTCAACTATGGCTACACCTTC.